The T cell receptor beta chain described here comes from a study of blood T cells in healthy people across ages. With a J-beta primer mix and a sample-barcoded 5' primer, a second PCR ran 7 to 11 cycles. TCRdb processed the 5' RACE reads anew with MiXCR; each CDR3 protein has one entry. This sample has approximately 800,000 distinct CDR3 sequences, with about 34% found just once. V lost 0 bases and J 0 bases, leaving 8 bases between the germline ends. This CDR3 has 15 amino acids. Germline V gene lookup returns CDR1 KGHSH and CDR2 LQKENI. The chain links TRBV18 to TRBJ1-1; maybe TRBD1 (5 bases). This TCR derives from a man between 18 and 29 years old in good health. The sequenced sample consisted of blood. The chain's CDR3 is CASSPPGGMNTEAFF. The CDR3 nucleotides are TGTGCCAGCTCACCACCTGGGGGGATGAACACTGAAGCTTTCTTT.